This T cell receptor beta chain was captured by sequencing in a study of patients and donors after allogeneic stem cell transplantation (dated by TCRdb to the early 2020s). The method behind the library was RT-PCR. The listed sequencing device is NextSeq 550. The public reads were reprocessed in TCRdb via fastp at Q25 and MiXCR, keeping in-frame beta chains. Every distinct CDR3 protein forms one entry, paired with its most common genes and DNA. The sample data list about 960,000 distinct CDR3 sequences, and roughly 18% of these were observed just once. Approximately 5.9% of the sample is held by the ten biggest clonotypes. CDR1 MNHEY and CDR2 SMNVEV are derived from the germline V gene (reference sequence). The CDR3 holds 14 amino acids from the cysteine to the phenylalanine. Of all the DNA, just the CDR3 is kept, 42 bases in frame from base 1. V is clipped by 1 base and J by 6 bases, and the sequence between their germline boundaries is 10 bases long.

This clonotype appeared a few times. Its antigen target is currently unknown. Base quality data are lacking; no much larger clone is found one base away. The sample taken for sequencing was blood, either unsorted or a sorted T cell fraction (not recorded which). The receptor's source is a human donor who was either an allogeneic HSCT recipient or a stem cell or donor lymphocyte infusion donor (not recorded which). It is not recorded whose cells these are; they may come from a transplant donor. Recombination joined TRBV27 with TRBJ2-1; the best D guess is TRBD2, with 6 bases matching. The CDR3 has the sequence CASSLLNGGNEQFF. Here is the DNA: TGTGCCAGCAGTTTATTAAACGGGGGCAATGAGCAGTTCTTC.